Detailed here is one T cell receptor beta chain. Authors' data handling: Reference gene primer amplification in the assay estimated nucleated cell counts. Sequenced by immunoSEQ multiplex PCR; TCRdb stores in-frame clones only, minus some. Clone size and the V and J calls come from that table; the DNA yielded D and trimming. This repertoire shows around 25,000 clones, approximately 87% found once; its top ten account for around 7.6%. The V and J ends lost 3 bases and 8 bases respectively, with 13 bases between them. This CDR3 spans 13 amino acids. The source of the sample is a study of blood T cell repertoires in COVID-19. About the research overall: Sites in the United States, Italy and Spain provided acute and convalescent COVID-19 samples.

The sequence came from a human donor in a cohort sampled during active COVID-19. The chain couples TRBV12-3 or TRBV12-4 to TRBJ1-2; D might be TRBD1 (5 bases). The sequenced material came from peripheral blood. The CDR3 DNA sequence: TGTGCCAGCAGTTTGGAAGGGGTATACGGCTACACCTTC. Translation: CASSLEGVYGYTF.